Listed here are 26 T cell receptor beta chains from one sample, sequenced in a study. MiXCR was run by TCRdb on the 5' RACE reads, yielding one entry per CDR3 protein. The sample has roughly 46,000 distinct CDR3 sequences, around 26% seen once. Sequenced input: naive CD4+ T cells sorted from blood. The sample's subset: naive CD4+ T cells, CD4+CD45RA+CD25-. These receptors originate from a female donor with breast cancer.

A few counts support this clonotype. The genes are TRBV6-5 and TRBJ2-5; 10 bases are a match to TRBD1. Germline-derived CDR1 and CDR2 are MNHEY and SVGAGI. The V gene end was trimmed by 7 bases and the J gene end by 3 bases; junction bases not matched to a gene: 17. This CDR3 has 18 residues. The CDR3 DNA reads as TGTGCCAGCAACCCCAGGTCATGGACAGGGGGTATGAAAGAGACCCAGTACTTC. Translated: CASNPRSWTGGMKETQYF.

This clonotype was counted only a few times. CDR3 sequence reads: CASKEALNTEAFF. The CDR3 coding sequence is TGTGCCAGCAAGGAAGCGTTGAACACTGAAGCTTTCTTT. J is TRBJ1-1 and V is TRBV7-8, with D unresolved. The CDR3 is 13 amino acids. Looked up from germline, CDR1 is SGHVS and CDR2 is FQNEAQ. V was pared by 7 bases and J by 0 bases, with 9 bases between.

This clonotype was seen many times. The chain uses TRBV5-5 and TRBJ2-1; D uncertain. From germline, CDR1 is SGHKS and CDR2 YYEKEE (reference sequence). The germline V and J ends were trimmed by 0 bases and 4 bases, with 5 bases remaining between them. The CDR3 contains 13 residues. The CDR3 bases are TGTGCCAGCAGCTTGGATTCATACAATGAGCAGTTCTTC. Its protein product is CASSLDSYNEQFF.

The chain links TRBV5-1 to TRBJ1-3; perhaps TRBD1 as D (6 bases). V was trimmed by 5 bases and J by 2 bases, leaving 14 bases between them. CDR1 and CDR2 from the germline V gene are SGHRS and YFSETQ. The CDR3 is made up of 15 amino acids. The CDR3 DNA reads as TGCGCCAGCAGTCTGGGGGCCACGGCTGGAAACACCATATATTTT. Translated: CASSLGATAGNTIYF.

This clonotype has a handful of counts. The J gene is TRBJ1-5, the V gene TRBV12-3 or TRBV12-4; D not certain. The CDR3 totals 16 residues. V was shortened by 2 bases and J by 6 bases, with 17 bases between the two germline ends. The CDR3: CASSLRSDRRSQPQHF. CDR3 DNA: TGTGCCAGCAGTTTAAGAAGTGATCGGCGCAGTCAGCCCCAGCATTTT.

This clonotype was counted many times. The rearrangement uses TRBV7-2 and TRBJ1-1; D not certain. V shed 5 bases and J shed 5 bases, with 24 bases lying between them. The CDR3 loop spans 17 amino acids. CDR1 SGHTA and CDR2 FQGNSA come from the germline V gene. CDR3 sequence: CASSHGGFATFRTEAFF. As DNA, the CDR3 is TGTGCCAGCAGCCATGGTGGGTTCGCTACCTTCAGGACTGAAGCTTTCTTT.

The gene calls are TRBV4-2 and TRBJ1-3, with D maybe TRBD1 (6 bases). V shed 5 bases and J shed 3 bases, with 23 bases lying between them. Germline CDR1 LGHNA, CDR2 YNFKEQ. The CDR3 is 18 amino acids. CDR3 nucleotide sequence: TGTGCCAGCAGCGACCCACTAGGGGGACGGACGAGTGGAAACACCATATATTTT. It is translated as CASSDPLGGRTSGNTIYF.

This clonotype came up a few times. CDR3 in amino acids: CASSQDPGDTQYF. The CDR3 coding sequence is TGCGCCAGCAGCCAAGATCCAGGAGATACGCAGTATTTT. The V gene is TRBV4-3, the J gene TRBJ2-3; the D is unclear. Trimming took 0 bases from V and 5 from J, leaving 6 bases between them. There are 13 residues in the CDR3. The V gene's germline CDR1 is LGHNA and CDR2 YSLEER.

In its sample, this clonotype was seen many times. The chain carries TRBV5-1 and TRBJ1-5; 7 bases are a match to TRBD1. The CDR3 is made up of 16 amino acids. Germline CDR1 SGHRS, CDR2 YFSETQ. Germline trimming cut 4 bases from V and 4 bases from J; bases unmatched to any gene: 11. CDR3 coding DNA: TGCGCCAGCAGCCCCCGCCCAGGGGGATCGAATCAGCCCCAGCATTTT. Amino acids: CASSPRPGGSNQPQHF.

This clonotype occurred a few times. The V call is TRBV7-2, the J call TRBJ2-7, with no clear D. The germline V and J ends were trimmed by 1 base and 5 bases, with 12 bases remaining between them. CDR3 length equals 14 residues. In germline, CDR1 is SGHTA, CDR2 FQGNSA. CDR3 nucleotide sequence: TGTACCAGCAGCTTAGTAGATTGGATGGACGAGCAGTACTTC. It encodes CTSSLVDWMDEQYF.

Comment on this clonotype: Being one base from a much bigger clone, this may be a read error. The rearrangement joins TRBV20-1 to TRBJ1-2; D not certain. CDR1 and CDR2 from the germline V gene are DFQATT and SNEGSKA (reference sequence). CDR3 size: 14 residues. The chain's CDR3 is CSVREDRFNYGYTF. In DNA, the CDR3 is TGCAGTGTTAGAGAGGACCGGTTTAACTATGGCTACACCTTC.

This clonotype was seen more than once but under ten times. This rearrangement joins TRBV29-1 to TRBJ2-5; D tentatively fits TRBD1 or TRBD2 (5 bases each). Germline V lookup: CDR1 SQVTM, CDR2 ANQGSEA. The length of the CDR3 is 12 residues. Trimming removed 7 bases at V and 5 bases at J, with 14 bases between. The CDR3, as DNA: TGCAGCGCCGTGGGACCGGGGGAGACCCAGTACTTC. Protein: CSAVGPGETQYF.

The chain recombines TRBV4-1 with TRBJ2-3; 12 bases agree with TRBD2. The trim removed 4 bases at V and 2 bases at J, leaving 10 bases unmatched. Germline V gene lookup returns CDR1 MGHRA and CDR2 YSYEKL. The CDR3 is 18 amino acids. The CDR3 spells CASSRKLAGGSATDTQYF. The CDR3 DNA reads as TGCGCCAGCAGCCGAAAACTAGCGGGGGGTTCCGCCACAGATACGCAGTATTTT.

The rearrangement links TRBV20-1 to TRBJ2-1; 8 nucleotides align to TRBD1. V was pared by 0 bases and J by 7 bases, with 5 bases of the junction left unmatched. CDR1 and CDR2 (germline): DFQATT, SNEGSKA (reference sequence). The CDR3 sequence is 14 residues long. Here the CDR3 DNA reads TGCAGTGCTAGAGATCCCAGGGGGCAGAATGAGCAGTTCTTC. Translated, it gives CSARDPRGQNEQFF.

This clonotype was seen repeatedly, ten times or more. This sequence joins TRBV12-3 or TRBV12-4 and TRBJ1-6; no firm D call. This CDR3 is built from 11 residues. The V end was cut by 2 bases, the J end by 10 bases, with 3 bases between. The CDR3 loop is CASSLSSPLHF. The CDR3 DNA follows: TGTGCCAGCAGTTTATCCTCACCCCTCCACTTT.

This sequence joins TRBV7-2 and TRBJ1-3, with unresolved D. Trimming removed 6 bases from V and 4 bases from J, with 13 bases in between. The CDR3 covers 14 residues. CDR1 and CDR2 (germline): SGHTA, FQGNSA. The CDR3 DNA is TGTGCCAGCAGATCCGCGGCCAGCGGAAACACCATATATTTT. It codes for CASRSAASGNTIYF. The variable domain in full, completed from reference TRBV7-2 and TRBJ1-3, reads GAGVSQSPSNKVTEKGKDVELRCDPISGHTALYWYRQSLGQGLEFLIYFQGNSAPDKSGLPSDRFSAERTGGSVSTLTIQRTQQEDSAVYLCASRSAASGNTIYFGEGSWLTVV.

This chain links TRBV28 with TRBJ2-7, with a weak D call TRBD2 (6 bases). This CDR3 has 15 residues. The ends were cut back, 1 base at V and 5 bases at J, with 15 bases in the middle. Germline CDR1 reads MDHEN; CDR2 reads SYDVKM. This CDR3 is CASSLYGAGQDEQYF. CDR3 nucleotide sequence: TGTGCCAGCAGTTTATATGGTGCGGGGCAGGACGAGCAGTACTTC.

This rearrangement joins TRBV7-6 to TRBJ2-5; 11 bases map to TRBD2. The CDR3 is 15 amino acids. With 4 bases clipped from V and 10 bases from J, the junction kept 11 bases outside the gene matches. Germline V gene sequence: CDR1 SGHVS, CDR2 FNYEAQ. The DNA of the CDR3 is TGTGCCAGCAGCTCCCTAGCGGGAGGTCGAGCGGACCAGTACTTC. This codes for CASSSLAGGRADQYF.

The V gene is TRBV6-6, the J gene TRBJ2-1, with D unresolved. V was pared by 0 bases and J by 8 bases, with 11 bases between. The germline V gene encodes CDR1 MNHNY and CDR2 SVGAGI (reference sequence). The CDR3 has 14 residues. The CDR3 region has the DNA TGTGCCAGCAGTTACTCGAGATTAGGGTATGAGCAGTTCTTC. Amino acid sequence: CASSYSRLGYEQFF.

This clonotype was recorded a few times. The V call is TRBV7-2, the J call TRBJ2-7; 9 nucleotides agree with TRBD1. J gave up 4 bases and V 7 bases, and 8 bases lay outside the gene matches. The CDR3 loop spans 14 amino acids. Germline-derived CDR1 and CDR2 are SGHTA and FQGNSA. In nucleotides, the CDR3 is TGTGCCAGCAAATCCGGGACAGGGATGTACGAGCAGTACTTC. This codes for CASKSGTGMYEQYF.

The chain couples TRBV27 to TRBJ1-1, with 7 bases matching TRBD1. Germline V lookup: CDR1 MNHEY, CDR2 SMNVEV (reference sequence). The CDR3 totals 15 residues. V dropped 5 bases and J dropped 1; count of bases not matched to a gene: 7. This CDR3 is CASSDDQGGNTEAFF. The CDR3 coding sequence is TGTGCCAGCAGTGACGATCAGGGGGGGAACACTGAAGCTTTCTTT.

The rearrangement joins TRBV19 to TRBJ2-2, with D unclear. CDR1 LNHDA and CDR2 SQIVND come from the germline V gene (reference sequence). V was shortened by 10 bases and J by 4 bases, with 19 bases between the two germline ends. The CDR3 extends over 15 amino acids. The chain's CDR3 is CATGRLHVPTGELFF. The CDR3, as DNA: TGTGCCACAGGCCGACTTCACGTGCCCACCGGGGAGCTGTTTTTT.

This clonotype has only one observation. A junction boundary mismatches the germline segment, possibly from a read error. The CDR3 reads CASGFEGGELFF. The CDR3 region has the DNA TGTGCCAGCGGTTTTGAAGGCGGGGAGCTGTTTTTT. The chain links TRBV12-3 or TRBV12-4 to TRBJ2-2; D is unresolved. The CDR3 extends over 12 amino acids.

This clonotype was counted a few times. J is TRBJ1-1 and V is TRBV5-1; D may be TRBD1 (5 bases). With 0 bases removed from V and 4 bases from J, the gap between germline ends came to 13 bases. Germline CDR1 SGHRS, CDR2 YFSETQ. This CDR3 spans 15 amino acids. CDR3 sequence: CASSLAQVTGTEAFF. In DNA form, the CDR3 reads TGCGCCAGCAGCTTGGCTCAGGTCACAGGCACTGAAGCTTTCTTT.

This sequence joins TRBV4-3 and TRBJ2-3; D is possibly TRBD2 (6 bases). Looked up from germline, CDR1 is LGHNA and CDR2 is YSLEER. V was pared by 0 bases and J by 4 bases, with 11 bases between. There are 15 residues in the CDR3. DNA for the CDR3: TGCGCCAGCAGCCAAGACGGGAGATCCTCAGATACGCAGTATTTT. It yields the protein CASSQDGRSSDTQYF.

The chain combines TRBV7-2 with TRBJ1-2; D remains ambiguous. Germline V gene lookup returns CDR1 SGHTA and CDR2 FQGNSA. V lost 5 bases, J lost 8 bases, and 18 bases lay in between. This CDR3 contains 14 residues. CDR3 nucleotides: TGTGCCAGCAGCCGGTCCCCCGAGCTCGGCGGCTACACCTTC. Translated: CASSRSPELGGYTF.